The present T cell receptor beta chain was sequenced within a study of Graves' ophthalmopathy and Graves' hyperthyroidism (dated by TCRdb to 2016 to 2019). Broadly, across the study: Hyperthyroidism was considered stable if no progression to ophthalmopathy occurred within 18 months of follow-up. To tell Graves' ophthalmopathy apart from Graves' hyperthyroidism, and to predict which patients would progress to ophthalmopathy, the study relied on TCR beta repertoire signatures. In total, 135 blood samples were TCR-sequenced: 40 to 45 ophthalmopathy, 75 hyperthyroidism and 17 hyperthyroidism-to-ophthalmopathy patients. To explore V-J signatures that separate ophthalmopathy from hyperthyroidism, a discovery set of 95 to 100 patients was enrolled, consisting of 40 to 45 with ophthalmopathy and 55 to 65 with stable hyperthyroidism. The independent validation cohort included 20 or so hyperthyroidism patients plus 17 patients who later progressed from hyperthyroidism to ophthalmopathy. In over five hyperthyroidism patients, the T-cell repertoires found in thyroid tissue were compared with those found in blood. Following sampling, methimazole starting at 30 mg daily was administered to hyperthyroidism patients, and high-dose intravenous methylprednisolone was administered to ophthalmopathy patients. What the study reported, not specific to this receptor: Most expanded thyroid clonotypes with frequency above 0.001 were also detected in blood, suggesting blood repertoires may reflect the thyroid immune response. In validation, the model predicted ophthalmopathy progression with roughly 68% sensitivity and around 72% specificity; 12 predicted patients were CT-confirmed with GO in a median of around 6.5 months. No statistical method was used to set the sample size in advance, and the investigators knew which group each participant was assigned to. Ophthalmopathy was separated from stable hyperthyroidism by the 13-signature model with about 89% sensitivity and around 81% specificity in cross-validation and with 80%/75% in the test set.

This clonotype was counted ten times or more. Its target antigen remains unknown. No base-level quality is on record; no much larger clone is a single base apart. The germline ends are 16 bases apart after V is trimmed by 0 bases and J by 3 bases. Via the germline V gene, CDR1 is SGHRS and CDR2 YFSETQ. Spanning cysteine to phenylalanine, the CDR3 consists of 16 amino acids. Kept here is only the CDR3 DNA, which spans 48 bases and is read in frame from base 1. For repertoire sequencing, the TCR beta CDR3 regions were amplified from RNA transcripts. A first-round RT-PCR used HTBI primers with the Qiagen OneStep RT-PCR kit, followed by a second-round multiplex PCR, size selection and purification. Libraries were sequenced paired-end with 100 bp reads on an Illumina HiSeq2000. As for the original processing: SOAPnuke was used to process the reads, removing any read that contained adapters or uncalled bases, had a mean Phred below 15, or lacked an exact match to the constant primer or identifier. High-quality paired reads were merged with COPE v1.2.5. Unique nucleotide sequences were defined as clonotypes and aligned to IMGT TRB V, D and J references using MiTCR v1.1. The analysis was limited to V-J combinations with a frequency above 0.0001, which together covered approximately 99% of repertoires. For each V-J combination, a TCR clonal expansion and chaos score was defined as the ratio of F50 clonal expansion to chaos observed in the TCRdist matrix. Welch's t-statistics and random forest were used to narrow the features down to more than 10 V-J combinations, which were then fed into a naive Bayes classifier. The similarity between thyroid and blood repertoires was quantified using the Morisita-Horn index. TCRdb trimmed public reads at Q25 via fastp, called clones via MiXCR and kept in-frame beta chains. Rows matching on CDR3 protein sequence are summarized as one entry with the most common DNA and genes. V and J calls and clone size were set by TCRdb, not the authors. This sample holds around 590,000 distinct CDR3 sequences; roughly 40% were observed only once. The ten largest clones add up to over 3.5% of the sample.

The hyperthyroidism patients were 18 to 65 years old and newly diagnosed, with a disease duration of less than 2 months. Anyone with other autoimmune diseases, uncontrolled infections, pregnancy or lactation was excluded from the study. Diagnosis relied on clinical symptoms, serum thyroxine, TRAb, thyroid ultrasound and orbital computed tomography. Total RNA was extracted using Trizol reagent, and RNA quality was checked on an Agilent 2100 Bioanalyzer. The V gene is TRBV5-1 and the J gene is TRBJ2-7; confidence is insufficient to name the D gene. The sequence was collected from an adult man with Graves' hyperthyroidism. The sample comprised peripheral blood or thyroid tissue (not recorded which). The CDR3 corresponds to CASSLALSRTGYEQYF. Here is the DNA: TGCGCCAGCAGCTTGGCCCTTTCTAGGACGGGCTACGAGCAGTACTTC.